This is a list of T cell receptor beta chains from one sample in a study of control samples from healthy donors and cancer patients. Profiled with immunoSEQ multiplex PCR; TCRdb holds only in-frame clones, not every one. Of around 79,000 clones in the sample, over 85% were seen once. The sequenced sample was PBMCs. These receptors were collected from a woman aged 40 to 49 with lung cancer. CDR3s include the opening cysteine and the closing phenylalanine or tryptophan. Fields, in order: V gene, D gene, J gene, clone size, CDR3 protein, CDR3 DNA. The D gene is left open where the match is weak. Clone size is stated in some rows and not others, as once, few, many or a class when expanded.

TRBV27,NA,TRBJ1-5,NA,CASSRGDRPGNQPQHF,TGTGCCAGCAGTCGTGGGGACCGTCCTGGCAATCAGCCCCAGCATTTT
TRBV9,NA,TRBJ2-2,NA,CASSVGGTGELFF,TGTGCCAGCAGCGTGGGGGGAACCGGGGAGCTGTTTTTT
TRBV19,TRBD1,TRBJ1-5,NA,CASSGQGQPQHF,TGTGCCAGTAGTGGACAGGGCCAGCCCCAGCATTTT
TRBV7-2,NA,TRBJ1-1,NA,CASSLLPGFTEAFF,TGTGCCAGCAGCTTACTTCCAGGGTTCACTGAAGCTTTCTTT
TRBV21-1,NA,TRBJ1-5,NA,CASSKMELLRVCILWGNQPQHF,TGTGCCAGCAGCAAAATGGAGCTCCTCAGGGTCTGTATCCTTTGGGGCAATCAGCCCCAGCATTTT
TRBV2,NA,TRBJ2-1,NA,CAKSRQKAVNEQFF,TGTGCCAAGAGCCGACAGAAGGCTGTCAATGAGCAGTTCTTC
TRBV6-5,NA,TRBJ2-7,NA,CATTGTPYEQYF,TGTGCCACCACCGGGACCCCCTACGAGCAGTACTTC
TRBV7-9,TRBD2,TRBJ2-4,NA,CASSSQIAGNRNIQYF,TGTGCCAGCAGTTCTCAAATAGCGGGGAATCGGAACATTCAGTACTTC
TRBV10-1,NA,TRBJ1-2,NA,CASSEGPVGGYTF,TGCGCCAGCAGTGAGGGCCCCGTCGGGGGCTACACCTTC
TRBV28,NA,TRBJ1-2,NA,CASRPVGAFNYGYTF,TGTGCCAGCAGACCGGTGGGGGCTTTTAACTATGGCTACACCTTC
TRBV6-5,TRBD1,TRBJ1-2,few,CASTAGGYGYTF,TGTGCCAGCACCGCAGGGGGGTATGGCTACACCTTC
TRBV27,NA,TRBJ1-5,NA,CASSPPNQPQHF,TGTGCCAGCAGTCCGCCCAATCAGCCCCAGCATTTT
TRBV7-6,NA,TRBJ1-3,NA,CASSSGPSSGNTIYF,TGTGCCAGCAGCTCGGGACCCAGCTCTGGAAACACCATATATTTT
TRBV9,NA,TRBJ1-4,NA,CASSVGGATNEKLFF,TGTGCCAGCAGCGTCGGAGGGGCAACTAATGAAAAACTGTTTTTT
TRBV6-1,TRBD2,TRBJ2-3,NA,CASSEAGRGGSSTQYF,TGTGCCAGCAGTGAAGCGGGCCGGGGGGGCTCGAGTACGCAGTATTTT
TRBV28,NA,TRBJ2-6,NA,CATERRWEAGANVLTF,TGTGCCACCGAAAGACGCTGGGAGGCTGGGGCCAACGTCCTGACTTTC
TRBV19,NA,TRBJ1-5,NA,CASNSGEVSNQPQHF,TGTGCCAGTAACTCGGGCGAAGTAAGCAATCAGCCCCAGCATTTT
TRBV7-9,NA,TRBJ1-1,NA,CASTRDGGDEAFF,TGTGCCAGCACCCGTGATGGGGGCGATGAAGCTTTCTTT
TRBV19,TRBD2,TRBJ2-1,few,CASSIVSGEGYNEQFF,TGTGCCAGTAGTATAGTGTCGGGGGAGGGCTACAATGAGCAGTTCTTC
TRBV4-1,TRBD1,TRBJ1-1,NA,CASSQEEGQGRAAFF,TGCGCCAGCAGCCAAGAGGAAGGACAGGGACGAGCAGCTTTCTTT
TRBV29-1,TRBD2,TRBJ2-5,NA,CSVGVAGGEQETQYF,TGCAGCGTTGGAGTAGCGGGGGGGGAACAAGAGACCCAGTACTTC
TRBV5-1,NA,TRBJ2-1,NA,CASSFVWGDYNEQFF,TGCGCCAGCAGCTTTGTATGGGGGGACTACAATGAGCAGTTCTTC
TRBV11-2,NA,TRBJ2-1,NA,CASGGDKPNEQFF,TGTGCCAGCGGGGGGGACAAACCCAATGAGCAGTTCTTC